Below are 10 T cell receptor beta chains sequenced from a single sample in a study of blood T cell repertoires in COVID-19. The method was immunoSEQ multiplex PCR; TCRdb's version includes in-frame clones alone and lacks a portion of them. The repertoire holds around 300,000 clones, approximately 89% seen once, with more than 1.5% in the top ten. The sample taken for sequencing was PBMCs or T cells enriched from blood (not recorded which). The receptor source for this set is a woman in her sixties who had recovered from COVID-19.

The chain recombines TRBV30 with TRBJ2-3; 15 nucleotides agree with TRBD2. This CDR3 has 16 residues. Per germline, CDR1 GTSNPN and CDR2 SVGIG (reference sequence). Trimming removed 7 bases from V and 3 bases from J; junction bases left unmatched: 8. This CDR3 reads CAFQVGTSGRTDTQYF. The DNA for the CDR3 is TGTGCCTTCCAAGTGGGGACTAGCGGGAGGACAGATACGCAGTATTTT.

This chain joins TRBV28 and TRBJ2-7; D is ambiguous. The V and J ends lost 3 bases and 4 bases respectively, with 4 bases between them. This CDR3 spans 11 amino acids. Germline V gene lookup returns CDR1 MDHEN and CDR2 SYDVKM. CDR3 region: CASSFSYEQYF. The DNA of the CDR3 is TGTGCCAGCAGTTTCAGTTACGAGCAGTACTTC.

The chain carries TRBV6-5 and TRBJ2-1, with 9 bases aligning to TRBD1. This CDR3 comprises 15 residues. Germline V gene lookup returns CDR1 MNHEY and CDR2 SVGAGI. The V gene end was trimmed by 6 bases and the J gene end by 8 bases; junction bases not matched to a gene: 11. The CDR3 DNA follows: TGTGCCAGCAGCCGCCGGGACAGGGACGGGTATGAGCAGTTCTTC. As protein: CASSRRDRDGYEQFF.

This chain links TRBV15 with TRBJ1-1; D ambiguous. Trimming stripped 1 base from V and 1 base from J, with 13 bases between. This CDR3 has 16 amino acids. CDR1 and CDR2 from the germline V gene are LNHNV and YYDKDF (reference sequence). CDR3 sequence reads: CATSRGQRSTNTEAFF. Here the CDR3 DNA reads TGTGCCACCAGCAGAGGTCAGAGGTCGACGAACACTGAAGCTTTCTTT.

The chain employs TRBV28 and TRBJ1-4; 8 bases are shared with TRBD1. The CDR3 length is 16 residues. Germline trimming cut 4 bases from V and 4 bases from J; bases unmatched to any gene: 8. The germline V gene has CDR1 MDHEN and CDR2 SYDVKM. The DNA of the CDR3 is TGTGCCAGCAGTTCGCTTTGGGGACAGGTTAATGAAAAACTGTTTTTT. It codes for CASSSLWGQVNEKLFF.

V is TRBV18 and J is TRBJ2-1, with TRBD2 matching over 11 bases. Germline CDR1 and CDR2: KGHSH and LQKENI. The CDR3 length is 15 residues. Unmatched junction bases numbered 10, after V lost 5 bases and J lost 10 bases. CDR3 sequence: CASSGLAGSDGEQFF. The DNA for the CDR3 is TGTGCCAGCTCAGGACTAGCGGGTTCAGACGGGGAGCAGTTCTTC.

The CDR3 nucleotides read TGTGCCAGCAGCCTGATCGACAGGGCCTACAATGAGCAGTTCTTC. This codes for CASSLIDRAYNEQFF. The chain is built from TRBV14 and TRBJ2-1; 7 nucleotides agree with TRBD1. The CDR3 contains 15 residues. The V gene end was trimmed by 4 bases and the J gene end by 2 bases; junction bases not matched to a gene: 5. CDR1 is SGHDN and CDR2 is FVKESK in the germline V gene. Supplemented by reference TRBV14 and TRBJ2-1, the full variable domain reads EAGVTQFPSHSVIEKGQTVTLRCDPISGHDNLYWYRRVMGKEIKFLLHFVKESKQDESGMPNNRFLAERTGGTYSTLKVQPAELEDSGVYFCASSLIDRAYNEQFFGPGTRLTVL.

The gene calls are TRBV9 and TRBJ1-2; weak D call: TRBD1 (6 bases). V lost 4 bases, J lost 4 bases, and 14 bases lay in between. Germline CDR1 is SGDLS and CDR2 is YYNGEE. CDR3 length equals 14 residues. In DNA form, the CDR3 reads TGTGCCAGCAGCCCAGATCAGGACAGCTATGGCTACACCTTC. Encoded protein: CASSPDQDSYGYTF.

CDR3 sequence (DNA): TGTGCCAGCAGCGTAGTGGCAGGGACAAGCACAGATACGCAGTATTTT. It translates to CASSVVAGTSTDTQYF. V and J are TRBV9 and TRBJ2-3; perhaps TRBD1 as D (6 bases). V dropped 0 bases and J dropped 0 bases, with 11 bases sitting between them. CDR1 is SGDLS and CDR2 is YYNGEE in the germline V gene. The CDR3 sequence is 16 residues long.

The chain employs TRBV6-1 and TRBJ2-7, with 9 bases lining up with TRBD2. Germline CDR1 MNHNS, CDR2 SASEGT. CDR3 length: 15 residues. The junction had 5 bases not matched to a gene; V was cut back by 3 bases and J by 2 bases. The CDR3 is CASSEAPSGTYEQYF. The CDR3 DNA follows: TGTGCCAGCAGTGAGGCCCCTAGCGGGACCTACGAGCAGTACTTC.